This TCR beta chain emerged from a study of shared clonotypes between healthy human individuals. This CDR3 has 14 amino acids. Germline CDR1 and CDR2: SQVTM and ANQGSEA. Trimming cost V 7 bases and J 3 bases; bases outside gene matches: 8. This table comes from immunoSEQ multiplex PCR, and its TCRdb copy is limited to in-frame clones, with some not included. The sample records some 900,000 clones, around 80% being singletons. This chain links TRBV29-1 with TRBJ2-5, with 10 bases identical to TRBD1. The sequence came from a man aged 18-30 years in good health. Sequencing was done on a sample of memory CD4+ T cells sorted from blood. The subset is: CD45RA-negative fraction. As DNA, the CDR3 is TGCAGCGCGCGAGGGACAGGGGAAAAAGAGACCCAGTACTTC. Protein product: CSARGTGEKETQYF.